This T cell receptor (beta chain) was observed in a study of OX40 agonist ivuxolimab in advanced cancers. Turning to the overall study: Ivuxolimab was a fully human IgG2 agonistic monoclonal antibody targeting the costimulatory receptor OX40 (CD134). Intravenous ivuxolimab was administered to patients every 2 weeks at six dose levels: 0.01, 0.1, 0.3, 1.5, 3 and 10 mg/kg. Of the roughly 51 dose-escalation patients, hepatocellular carcinoma was present in about 19, melanoma in roughly 15, renal cell carcinoma in 9 and head and neck cancer in 9. In the dose-escalation cohort, around four fifths of patients were male, and the mean age was approximately 60 years with a range of roughly 20 to 79. Patients were allowed to have had prior anti-PD-1, anti-PD-L1 or anti-CTLA-4 therapy, and 40% to 45% of the dose-escalation patients had been treated with checkpoint inhibitors. Partial responses occurred in three dose-escalation patients, of whom one had hepatocellular carcinoma and two had cutaneous melanoma. The purpose of peripheral TCRbeta sequencing was to test whether ivuxolimab changed TCR sequence diversity and led to clonal T-cell expansion. The paper describes the monotherapy dose-escalation part (N of about 52 patients) of the phase I trial of ivuxolimab. General findings and caveats noted by the study authors: Low levels of normalized T-cell clonal expansion were also seen in some nonresponding patients. At doses from 0.1 to 3.0 mg/kg, clonal expansion was seen in both CD4+ and CD8+ blood T cells between baseline and week 6. After ivuxolimab, expanded clones were on average more numerous among CD8+ T cells than among CD4+ T cells. Which antigens the clonally expanded peripheral T cells were specific for was not determined. Partial responders in the 0.1-3.0 mg/kg groups had among the lowest normalized peripheral clonal expansion, especially among CD8+ T cells.

Patients with autoimmune disease history or receiving systemic immunosuppression were excluded from the trial. Peripheral blood for TCR sequencing was drawn from every dose cohort at baseline, at cycle 4 day 1 and at cycle 7 day 1. Samples came from an open-label, multicenter, first-in-human phase I dose-escalation trial of ivuxolimab. The trial enrolled adults with locally advanced or metastatic head and neck squamous cell, hepatocellular, melanoma or renal cell carcinoma. Before TCR sequencing, CD4+ and CD8+ T cells were separately sorted from peripheral blood. For sequencing of the TCRbeta CDR3 region, genomic DNA was extracted from the sorted cells. The immunoSEQ Assay was used for sequencing of TCRbeta CDR3 regions. This immuneACCESS table, as held by TCRdb, lists in-frame sequences with V and J called but not all clones. Of the missing ones, under half trace to an unresolved V gene in checked studies; the others have no known cause. The sample yields under 85,000 clones; 80% to 90% were counted once. Of the sample, approximately 2.6% is held by the ten largest clones.

Between the V and J ends, shortened by 3 bases and 6 bases respectively, the junction contains 11 bases. CDR1 and CDR2, per the germline V gene, are SGHTA and FQGTGA. Including cysteine and phenylalanine, the CDR3 has 13 amino acids. Only the CDR3 region is kept as DNA, spanning 39 bases read in frame from base 1. For this clone: Its antigen has not been determined. One base away there is no much larger clone; base qualities are not given.

This clonotype was sampled from an adult with an advanced solid tumor such as melanoma, head and neck, liver or kidney cancer. The chain employs TRBV7-3 and TRBJ1-2; the D gene cannot be named for sure. The starting material was CD4+ or CD8+ T cells sorted from blood, obtained in a trial of the OX40 agonist ivuxolimab. The DNA sequence is TGTGCCAGCAGCTTGGACGGAGACCATGGCTACACCTTC. This encodes CASSLDGDHGYTF.